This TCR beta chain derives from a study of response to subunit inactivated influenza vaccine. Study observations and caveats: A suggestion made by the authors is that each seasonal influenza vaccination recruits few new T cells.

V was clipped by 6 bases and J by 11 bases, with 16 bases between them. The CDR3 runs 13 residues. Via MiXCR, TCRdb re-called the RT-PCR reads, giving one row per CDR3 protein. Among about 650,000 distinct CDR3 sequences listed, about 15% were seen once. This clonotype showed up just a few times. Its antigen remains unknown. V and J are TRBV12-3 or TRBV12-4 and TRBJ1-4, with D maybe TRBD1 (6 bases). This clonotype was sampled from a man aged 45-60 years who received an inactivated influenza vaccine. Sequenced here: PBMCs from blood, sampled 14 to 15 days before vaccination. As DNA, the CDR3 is TGTGCCAGCAGCCTATCCGGGACACCCAAACTGTTTTTT. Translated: CASSLSGTPKLFF.